The sequence of this T cell receptor (beta chain) was determined in a study of T cell changes during pregnancy in multiple sclerosis (dated by TCRdb to the late 2010s). For the study in its entirety: In women with multiple sclerosis, the researchers looked at how the T cell repertoire shifted as pregnancy progressed.

CDR1 is given as SGHTA and CDR2 as FQGNSA, both from the germline V gene. From its cysteine to its phenylalanine, the CDR3 spans 13 amino acids. Just CDR3 DNA is preserved here, 39 bases in frame from base 1. The germline ends are 7 bases apart after V is trimmed by 5 bases and J by 2 bases. Libraries were prepared through the immunoSEQ multiplex PCR assay. TCRdb holds this immuneACCESS table with in-frame rearrangements only. Some clones are missing; in checked studies, unresolved V genes explain under half, and the rest has no known cause. The sample table lists under 55,000 clones, 85% to 95% of them with a count of one. The ten largest clones take up roughly 0.81% of the sample. Points on this clone: Its antigen is currently not known. Per-nucleotide qualities are absent, and no much larger clonotype sits a single base away.

Sequenced material: CD4+ T cells from peripheral blood mononuclear cells, taken in the third trimester of pregnancy. The sequence came from a female donor with multiple sclerosis, enrolled in a pregnancy study. Recombination joined TRBV7-2 with TRBJ1-5, and perhaps TRBD1 as D gene, on 5 matching bases. The bases read TGTGCCAGCAGCACCAGGGGCAATCAGCCCCAGCATTTT. Its amino acids are CASSTRGNQPQHF. The CDR3 plus the reference TRBV7-2 and TRBJ1-5 genes for the other parts give the full variable domain: GAGVSQSPSNKVTEKGKDVELRCDPISGHTALYWYRQSLGQGLEFLIYFQGNSAPDKSGLPSDRFSAERTGGSVSTLTIQRTQQEDSAVYLCASSTRGNQPQHFGDGTRLSIL.